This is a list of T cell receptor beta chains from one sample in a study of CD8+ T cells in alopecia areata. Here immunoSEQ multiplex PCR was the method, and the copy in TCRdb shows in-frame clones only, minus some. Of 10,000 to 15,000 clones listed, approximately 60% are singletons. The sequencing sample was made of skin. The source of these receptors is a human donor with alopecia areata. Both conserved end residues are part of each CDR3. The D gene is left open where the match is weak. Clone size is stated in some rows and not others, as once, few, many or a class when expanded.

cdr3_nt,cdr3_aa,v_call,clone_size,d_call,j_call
TGCGCCAGCAGCTTGGCTCCTCAGGGATCGATCAGGGGTTCACCCCTCCACTTT,CASSLAPQGSIRGSPLHF,TRBV5-1,.,.,TRBJ1-6
TGTGCCTGGGGACAGATTATTAACAATGAGCAGTTCTTC,CAWGQIINNEQFF,TRBV30,.,.,TRBJ2-1
TGTGCCAGTAGTATGAGCGGCAATCAGCCCCAGCATTTT,CASSMSGNQPQHF,TRBV19,.,.,TRBJ1-5
TGTGCCAGCAGTTTGACAGGGGTGAACACTGAAGCTTTCTTT,CASSLTGVNTEAFF,TRBV27,.,TRBD1,TRBJ1-1
TGTGCCATCTCGGGCAGGCCACCCTACGAGCAGTACTTC,CAISGRPPYEQYF,TRBV10-3,.,.,TRBJ2-7
TGTGCCAGCAGCGCGGGTTTCCTCAATGAGCAGTTCTTC,CASSAGFLNEQFF,TRBV9,.,.,TRBJ2-1
TGTGCCAGCAGTTACTCTGCGGGGGCCCACGAGCAGTACTTC,CASSYSAGAHEQYF,TRBV6-5,.,.,TRBJ2-7
TGTGCCAGCAGTGCGTGGGACAGGGTTAACTACGAGCAGTACTTC,CASSAWDRVNYEQYF,TRBV2,few,TRBD1,TRBJ2-7
TGTGCCAGCAGCTCCGCAAGGAACACCGGGGAGCTGTTTTTT,CASSSARNTGELFF,TRBV11-3,.,.,TRBJ2-2
TGTGCCAGCAGCCAAGAACTAGCGGGGGGGGAGCAGTTCTTC,CASSQELAGGEQFF,TRBV7-2,.,TRBD2,TRBJ2-1
TGTGCCAGCAGCTTGGACAGGGCCCTCACCGGGGAGCTGTTTTTT,CASSLDRALTGELFF,TRBV5-4,once,.,TRBJ2-2
TGTGCCCTGGGGCGAGATTATGGCTACACCTTC,CALGRDYGYTF,TRBV28,.,.,TRBJ1-2
TGCGCCAGCAGCCAGGAAGCGGGGGCTACCTACAATGAGCAGTTCTTC,CASSQEAGATYNEQFF,TRBV4-1,.,TRBD2,TRBJ2-1
TGTGCCACCAACGGGGGGGGCCTAAATCAGCCCCAGCATTTT,CATNGGGLNQPQHF,TRBV2,.,.,TRBJ1-5
TGTGCCAGCAGTCCGGATATAGGGCCAGAATTCACAGATACGCAGTATTTT,CASSPDIGPEFTDTQYF,TRBV27,few,.,TRBJ2-3
TGTGCCAGCAGTTTTAGTGAAACTTTCTTT,CASSFSETFF,TRBV6-5,.,.,TRBJ1-1
TGTGCCAGCAGTTTAGGTCTAGCGGAGTCTCTGTCTGGGGCCAACGTCCTGACTTTC,CASSLGLAESLSGANVLTF,TRBV28,.,TRBD2,TRBJ2-6
TGTGCCAGCAGCCAAGATTTTTCGGAGACCTTCTACTACAATGAGCAGTTCTTC,CASSQDFSETFYYNEQFF,TRBV14,.,.,TRBJ2-1
TGTGCCAGCAGCTCGTTGGGGGAGGGGCACTACAATGAGCAGTTCTTC,CASSSLGEGHYNEQFF,TRBV5-6,once,TRBD2,TRBJ2-1
TGCGCCAGCAGCAACCGTCCGGACGGCACAGATACGCAGTATTTT,CASSNRPDGTDTQYF,TRBV5-1,.,.,TRBJ2-3
TGTGCCAGTAGTATCCCCGGGACAGGGGGCGGCTACACCTTC,CASSIPGTGGGYTF,TRBV19,few,TRBD1,TRBJ1-2
TGTGCCAGCAGCCCCTGGAACAATGAGCAGTTCTTC,CASSPWNNEQFF,TRBV7-9,few,.,TRBJ2-1
TGTGCCAGCAGCTCCCTAGCGGGGGGGGAAGATACGCAGTATTTT,CASSSLAGGEDTQYF,TRBV7-3,few,TRBD2,TRBJ2-3
TGTGCCAGCAGTCCACTTGGGACAGAAGAGACCCAGTACTTC,CASSPLGTEETQYF,TRBV27,.,TRBD1,TRBJ2-5
TGCGCCAGCAGCCCTGAAGGAGATACGCAGTATTTT,CASSPEGDTQYF,TRBV5-1,few,.,TRBJ2-3
TGTGCCTGCCCGGGACAGGGTACAGATACGCAGTATTTT,CACPGQGTDTQYF,TRBV30,few,TRBD1,TRBJ2-3
TGTGCCAGCAGGCGGGACTATCACGAGCAGTACTTC,CASRRDYHEQYF,TRBV2,few,TRBD2,TRBJ2-7
TGCGCCAGCAGCTGGGGGACTAGCGGGAGTGGCGAGCAGTACTTC,CASSWGTSGSGEQYF,TRBV5-1,few,TRBD2,TRBJ2-7
TGTGCCAGCAAGAGGGGGGGATACGAGCAGTACTTC,CASKRGGYEQYF,TRBV9,few,.,TRBJ2-7
TGTGCCAGCAGCTTAGTTTCCCCCAGGGCTGGAAACACCATATATTTT,CASSLVSPRAGNTIYF,TRBV7-8,.,.,TRBJ1-3
TGTGCCAGCAGTGAGTTAGCGGGCTCTAGCACAGATACGCAGTATTTT,CASSELAGSSTDTQYF,TRBV6-1,.,TRBD2,TRBJ2-3
TGCAGCGTTGCCCAGGGGGCGTCGAACACTGAAGCTTTCTTT,CSVAQGASNTEAFF,TRBV29-1,few,TRBD1,TRBJ1-1
TGTGCCAGCAGCTTCTCAGAGTACATTCAGTACTTC,CASSFSEYIQYF,TRBV7-9,few,.,TRBJ2-4
TGCAGCGTTGTCTGGAGGGAGACCCAGTACTTC,CSVVWRETQYF,TRBV29-1,.,.,TRBJ2-5
TGTGCCAGCAGCCAAGGATTAGGGACTAGCGGGAATGAGCAGTTCTTC,CASSQGLGTSGNEQFF,TRBV4-2,once,TRBD2,TRBJ2-1
TGTGCCAGCAGTTACTCGGAAGGACAGGGGCGATACGAGCAGTACTTC,CASSYSEGQGRYEQYF,TRBV6-5,.,TRBD1,TRBJ2-7
TGTGCCAGCAGGCCCGATAGCGGGAGCTACAATGAGCAGTTCTTC,CASRPDSGSYNEQFF,TRBV6-5,once,TRBD2,TRBJ2-1
TGTGCCAGCAGCTTAGCTGGCGGACTCCAAGAGACCCAGTACTTC,CASSLAGGLQETQYF,TRBV7-2,.,.,TRBJ2-5
TGTGCCAGCAGCCCTCGTGCCGACATCCTTTTAGGGGAGCAGTACTTC,CASSPRADILLGEQYF,TRBV9,.,.,TRBJ2-7
TGTGCCAGCGGATATCACACTGAAGCTTTCTTT,CASGYHTEAFF,TRBV7-2,once,.,TRBJ1-1
TGTGCCAGCAGCCTTACTAGCGGGGGACTTCGAGACCAGTACTTC,CASSLTSGGLRDQYF,TRBV7-8,.,TRBD2,TRBJ2-5
TGTGCCAGCAGTCCCGGGGAGGACTACAATGAGCAGTTCTTC,CASSPGEDYNEQFF,TRBV25-1,.,.,TRBJ2-1
TGCAGTGCTATTTTGGGATACGAGCAGTACTTC,CSAILGYEQYF,TRBV20-1,.,.,TRBJ2-7
TGTGCCAGCAGATGGACAGGGACGCAGCCCCAGCATTTT,CASRWTGTQPQHF,TRBV28,once,TRBD1,TRBJ1-5
TGTGCCAGCAGCGTCAGGGGGGGCGACGGGGAGCTGTTTTTT,CASSVRGGDGELFF,TRBV11-3,.,.,TRBJ2-2
TGTGCCAGCAGGGCAGAACGGGGGGCCACCTACGAGCAGTACTTC,CASRAERGATYEQYF,TRBV2,.,.,TRBJ2-7
TGTGCCAGCAGCTTGCTCGACAACTCCTACGAGCAGTACTTC,CASSLLDNSYEQYF,TRBV5-5,few,.,TRBJ2-7
TGTGCCAGCAGCTGGGGGGACAGGGGCAATGAGCAGTTCTTC,CASSWGDRGNEQFF,TRBV13,.,TRBD1,TRBJ2-1
TGTGCCAGCAGCCTAATCTTGGCTAGCGGGAGGTTTGAGCAGTTCTTC,CASSLILASGRFEQFF,TRBV7-9,few,TRBD2,TRBJ2-1
TGTGCCTGGAGGCCGGTGCCATCCCGCAGGGGTACTGAAGCTTTCTTT,CAWRPVPSRRGTEAFF,TRBV30,.,.,TRBJ1-1